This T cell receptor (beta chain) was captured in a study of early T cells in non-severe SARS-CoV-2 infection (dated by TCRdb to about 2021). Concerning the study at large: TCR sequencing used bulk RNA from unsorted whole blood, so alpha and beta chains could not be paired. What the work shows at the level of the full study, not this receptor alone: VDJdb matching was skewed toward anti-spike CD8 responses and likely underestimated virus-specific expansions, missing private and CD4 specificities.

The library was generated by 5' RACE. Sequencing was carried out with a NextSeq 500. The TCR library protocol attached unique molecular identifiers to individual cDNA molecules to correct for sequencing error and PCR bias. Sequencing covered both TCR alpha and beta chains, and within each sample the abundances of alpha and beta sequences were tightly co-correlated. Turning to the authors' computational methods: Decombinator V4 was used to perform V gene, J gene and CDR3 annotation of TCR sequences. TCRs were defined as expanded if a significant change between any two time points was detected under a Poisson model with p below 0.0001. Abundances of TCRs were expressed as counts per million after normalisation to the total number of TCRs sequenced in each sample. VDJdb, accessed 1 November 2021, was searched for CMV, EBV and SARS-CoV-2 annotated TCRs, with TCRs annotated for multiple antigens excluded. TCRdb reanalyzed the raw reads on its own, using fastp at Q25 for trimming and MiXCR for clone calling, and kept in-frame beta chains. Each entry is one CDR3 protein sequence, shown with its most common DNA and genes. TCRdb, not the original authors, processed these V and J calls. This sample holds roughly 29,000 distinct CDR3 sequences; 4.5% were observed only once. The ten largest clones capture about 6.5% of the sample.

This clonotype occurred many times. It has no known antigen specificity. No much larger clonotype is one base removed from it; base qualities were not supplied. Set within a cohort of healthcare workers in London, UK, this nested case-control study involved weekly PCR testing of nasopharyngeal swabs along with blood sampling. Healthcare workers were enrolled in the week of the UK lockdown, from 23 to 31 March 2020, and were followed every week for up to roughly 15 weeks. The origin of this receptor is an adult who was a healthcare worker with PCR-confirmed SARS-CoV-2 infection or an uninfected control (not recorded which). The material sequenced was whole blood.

The nucleotide sequence is given as TGCAGTGCTAGAGATTCGAAGACTACACCAGATACGCAGTATTTT. Translated, it reads CSARDSKTTPDTQYF. In this chain, TRBV20-1 is recombined with TRBJ2-3, with TRBD2 perhaps the D gene, on 5 matching bases. As encoded in the germline V gene (reference sequence), CDR1 is DFQATT while CDR2 is SNEGSKA. The CDR3 spans 15 residues, from the cysteine through the phenylalanine. Of the read, only the CDR3 DNA is kept; its 45 bases are in frame from base 1. V is pared back by 0 bases and J by 4 bases, with 14 bases lying between the germline termini.